This T cell receptor (beta chain) is drawn from a study of control samples from healthy donors and cancer patients. Measured with immunoSEQ multiplex PCR; TCRdb has only the in-frame clones, and not every one. The data hold about 150,000 clones, with over 85% observed a single time. Germline V gene sequence: CDR1 SGDLS, CDR2 YYNGEE. The length of the CDR3 is 15 residues. Remarks on this clone: The junction differs from germline at one of its ends, possibly a read error.

The rearrangement joins TRBV9 to TRBJ2-7, with 7 bases lining up with TRBD1. Material for sequencing was blood. This clonotype originated in a man aged 35 to 55 in good health. The CDR3 region has the DNA TGTGCCAGTAGCGTCCAGGGACAGAGCTCCTACGAGCAGTACTTC. Translation: CASSVQGQSSYEQYF.